The text below deals with one TCR beta chain. Its antigen remains unidentified. No quality values exist for individual bases; no much larger clone is one base distant. CDR1 SGHAT and CDR2 FQNNGV were looked up in the germline V gene. V is cut by 2 bases and J by 0 bases, and the space between the germline ends is 7 bases. The CDR3 runs 15 amino acids, cysteine and phenylalanine included. The only DNA kept is the CDR3, 45 bases in frame from the first base. TCR CDR3 regions were amplified from genomic DNA by multiplex PCR using the deep immunoSEQ assay. For each cell subset, the extracted genomic DNA was distributed evenly across all wells of several immunoSEQ 96-well plates, and each plate served as one replicate. Each replicate PCR for sorted subsets received about 210 ng genomic DNA, equal to roughly 30,000 T cell genomes. Purified libraries were measured with a Qubit 3.0 fluorometer, size-checked on a Bioanalyzer 2100, and measured again with the KAPA Library Quantification kit. A separate single-read 150-cycle Illumina NextSeq 550 flow cell was used to sequence each immunoSEQ 96-well plate. The authors' pipeline ran thus. Because the immunoSEQ output held only junctional sequences and lacked quality scores, the filtering could not match the filtering applied to full-length reads. To assign V/J genes and CDR3, sequences were annotated against IMGT germline references using PyIR, a Python wrapper for IgBLAST v1.9. Reads were removed for weak V/J assignments (E-value above 1e-6), missing CDR3, stop codons, out-of-frame junctions, or ambiguous translated residues. V3J clonotypes were defined as sequences sharing the same inferred V gene, J gene, and CDR3 amino acid sequence. Percentage overlap between repertoires was computed as shared unique clonotypes divided by the size of the smaller repertoire. RTK rarefaction, the Chao1 estimator, and Recon v2.1 estimates of unobserved clonotypes were used to assess repertoire richness. Generation probabilities were computed with OLGA for all TCRbeta clonotypes obtained by the gDNA method from a handful of donors. Sourced from immuneACCESS, this table was stored by TCRdb with only in-frame sequences that have V and J called. A share of the clones is absent; for the studies checked, an unresolved V gene accounts for under half, and the remainder has no known explanation. V and J calls and clone size are as listed in that table; D and trimming were resolved from the DNA. In all, the sample holds fewer than 1.6 million clones, and 98% of those were seen once. 0.36% of the sample is in the top ten clones.

The donors were healthy, HIV-negative adults with no recently reported acute infections or vaccinations. Only Caucasian adults living in Nashville, Tennessee, USA were represented among the donors. CD4+ T cells were enriched through magnetic negative selection, after which naive cells were positively selected on CD45RA and the remaining negative fraction served as the memory subset. Blood was collected by leukapheresis, and PBMCs were isolated by Ficoll-Histopaque density gradient centrifugation and then cryopreserved in liquid nitrogen vapor phase. Analytical flow cytometry was used to check the purity and quantity of every magnetically sorted T cell population. Each sorted fraction had its genomic DNA isolated and then quantified by UV absorbance on a Nanodrop 2000c. This entry belongs to a study of shared clonotypes between healthy human individuals (dated by TCRdb to 2020 to 2021). Concerning the study at large: The cohort comprised a couple of women and a few men aged 18 to 49 years. For each donor, CD4 naive and CD4 memory were each run on three plates, CD8 naive on two plates, and CD8 memory on one plate. To increase sequencing depth and limit assay-specific biases, different laboratories used diverse techniques to prepare libraries and sequence TCR repertoires. To estimate repertoire size and how much clonotypes are shared between individuals, the study performed deep sequencing of blood TCR repertoires from a few healthy adults. Between about 0.85 and 10 billion PBMCs per donor were obtained by leukapheresis. The investigation overall reported the following: Pairwise subsampling led to the expectation that sequencing depth would affect the degree of clonotype sharing among donors. Even with the large sequencing depth, rarefaction of the sorted-subset datasets indicated that sequencing was incomplete. The genetic and exposure-history diversity represented was limited by the small number of donors. Compared with non-shared clonotypes, clonotypes shared by all four sorted-subset donors had higher generation probabilities. Naive subsets generally had larger estimated clonotype richness than memory subsets did. Sampling was restricted to blood, and TCR repertoires in tissue are likely to differ from TCR repertoires in blood. About 5% of naive CD4, around 3.5% of naive CD8, approximately 2% of memory CD4, and approximately 0.39% of memory CD8 clonotypes were shared across several donors.

This receptor was taken from a man younger than 40 in good health. Sample: naive CD4+ T cells sorted from blood. In the paper's terms, the cell subset or site label means: CD45RA+ positively selected. The rearrangement combines TRBV11-2 with TRBJ1-4, with the D gene uncertain. The CDR3 protein sequence reads: CASSLSGATNEKLFF. The bases read TGTGCCAGCAGCTTATCGGGTGCAACTAATGAAAAACTGTTTTTT.